Following are 21 T cell receptor beta chains from one sample sequenced in a study of vaccination and CD4 T cells after COVID-19. Cultured CD4+ T cell DNA was sequenced using the Oncomine TCR Beta short-read assay. One entry per CDR3 protein results from TCRdb running MiXCR on the PCR reads. This table has approximately 4,600 distinct CDR3 sequences, around 28% appearing once. This sample's treatment: roughly ten-day PBMC culture with coronavirus spike peptide pools or control peptides (ViraFEST assay). The unexposed donor's CD4+ T cells were collected before the COVID-19 pandemic (2011-2018). These receptors' antigens are unknown. The sequencing sample was made of CD4+ T cells from blood, cultured in vitro. The origin of the receptors is a human donor in good health.

This clonotype was counted a few times. The chain carries TRBV29-1 and TRBJ1-1; a possible D gene is TRBD1 (6 bases). The germline V gene encodes CDR1 SQVTM and CDR2 ANQGSEA. Trimming shortened V by 7 bases and J by 0 bases, and 9 bases separated the two germline ends. The CDR3 is 12 amino acids. Here the CDR3 DNA reads TGCAGCGCGGGGACACTGAACACTGAAGCTTTCTTT. This gives the protein CSAGTLNTEAFF.

V usage is TRBV7-6 and J usage is TRBJ1-2, with a weak D call TRBD1 (6 bases). V lost 2 bases and J lost 4, with 11 bases in between. The CDR3 runs to 14 residues. Looked up from germline, CDR1 is SGHVS and CDR2 is FNYEAQ. CDR3 sequence: CASSLTTGTYGYTF. The CDR3 DNA reads as TGTGCCAGCAGCTTAACGACAGGAACCTATGGCTACACCTTC.

The chain is built from TRBV7-3 and TRBJ1-2; D might be TRBD1 (6 bases). CDR3 length: 14 residues. The V and J ends lost 5 bases and 3 bases respectively, with 13 bases between them. Germline V gives CDR1 SGHTA, CDR2 FQGTGA. CDR3 in DNA: TGTGCCAGCAGCCCCGGGGGCTACGACTATGGCTACACCTTC. This sequence encodes CASSPGGYDYGYTF.

Points on this clonotype: The junction shows a germline mismatch at one end, possibly a read error. The chain uses TRBV20-1 and TRBJ1-4; D is perhaps TRBD1 (5 bases). Germline V gene sequence: CDR1 DFQATT, CDR2 SNEGSKA (reference sequence). The CDR3 covers 15 residues. CDR3 sequence: CGARDPAGFNEKLFF. CDR3 nucleotide sequence: TGCGGTGCTAGAGATCCCGCAGGGTTTAATGAAAAACTGTTTTTT.

This clonotype has just a few counts. The V gene is TRBV27, the J gene TRBJ1-6; TRBD1 matches 8 bases. The trim removed 6 bases at V and 7 bases at J, leaving 11 bases unmatched. This CDR3 has 16 amino acids. Germline loops: CDR1 MNHEY, CDR2 SMNVEV (reference sequence). The CDR3 loop is CASRSVAGTGNSPLHF. Here the CDR3 DNA reads TGTGCCAGCAGAAGCGTCGCCGGGACAGGAAATTCACCCCTCCACTTT.

The chain couples TRBV20-1 to TRBJ2-5; 7 bases align to TRBD1. V lost 0 bases to trimming and J lost 9 bases; unmatched junction nucleotides: 13. This CDR3 is 15 amino acids long. The germline V gene encodes CDR1 DFQATT and CDR2 SNEGSKA (reference sequence). This CDR3 is CSARDLKTGFEAQYF. The CDR3 nucleotides are TGCAGTGCTAGAGACCTCAAGACAGGGTTTGAGGCCCAGTACTTC.

This clonotype showed up just a few times. V and J are TRBV20-1 and TRBJ2-5; no clear D gene. Trimming took off 6 bases at V and 2 bases at J, with 13 bases between the two ends. The CDR3 has 13 residues. Per the germline V gene, CDR1 is DFQATT and CDR2 is SNEGSKA (reference sequence). DNA for the CDR3: TGCAGTGCCCTTTGGGTGGGGCAAGAGACCCAGTACTTC. Translation: CSALWVGQETQYF.

This chain joins TRBV20-1 and TRBJ2-7, with TRBD1 matching 8 bases. Germline CDR1 is DFQATT and CDR2 is SNEGSKA (reference sequence). The CDR3 length is 14 residues. The CDR3: CGPRDRGNPYEQYF. Here the CDR3 DNA reads TGCGGTCCCAGAGACAGGGGAAATCCCTACGAGCAGTACTTC.

This clonotype has a single count. The chain employs TRBV2 and TRBJ1-2, with D unclear. CDR3 size: 12 residues. Germline values: CDR1 SNHLY, CDR2 FYNNEI. V was clipped by 4 bases and J by 2 bases, with 5 bases between them. This chain's CDR3 is CASSGANYGYTF. As DNA, the CDR3 is TGTGCCAGCAGTGGGGCAAACTATGGCTACACCTTC.

The chain uses TRBV6-1 and TRBJ1-2, with TRBD1 matching 7 bases. CDR1 and CDR2 from the germline V gene are MNHNS and SASEGT. The length of the CDR3 is 15 residues. Germline trimming cut 8 bases from V and 8 bases from J; bases unmatched to any gene: 17. The CDR3 protein is CASGPLITGEQGYTF. CDR3 in DNA: TGTGCCAGCGGTCCTCTTATCACAGGGGAGCAAGGCTACACCTTC.

The chain joins TRBV4-1 to TRBJ1-6; D call uncertain. The CDR3 runs 16 residues. Germline V gene sequence: CDR1 MGHRA, CDR2 YSYEKL. V gave up 4 bases and J gave up 4 bases, with 14 bases separating them. The CDR3 DNA sequence: TGCGCCAGCAGCCTCTCACACGTACAGTATAATTCACCCCTCCACTTT. This codes for CASSLSHVQYNSPLHF.

The CDR3 DNA reads TGTGCCAGCAGTGAGGTACCGGGACATTCTTCGGGGCCCCAGCATTTT. It translates to CASSEVPGHSSGPQHF. The chain is built from TRBV6-1 and TRBJ1-5; a possible D gene is TRBD1 (6 bases). CDR3 size: 16 residues. The germline CDR1 and CDR2 sequences are MNHNS and SASEGT. Trimming stripped 3 bases from V and 9 bases from J, with 21 bases between.

V usage is TRBV6-1 and J usage is TRBJ1-1, with TRBD1 matching 11 bases. CDR3 length: 13 residues. Trimming at V came to 3 bases and at J to 11 bases, leaving 5 bases not matched to a gene. The germline V gene has CDR1 MNHNS and CDR2 SASEGT. The CDR3 reads CASSDRTGGKAFF. The CDR3 DNA follows: TGTGCCAGCAGTGACCGGACAGGGGGCAAGGCTTTCTTT.

The chain joins TRBV5-4 to TRBJ2-7; D gene ambiguous. This CDR3 comprises 18 residues. Germline V CDR1 and CDR2: SGHNT, YYREEE (reference sequence). Trimming pared 0 bases from V and 5 bases from J, leaving 24 bases between. Written as DNA, the CDR3 is TGTGCCAGCAGCTTGGATCATAGATTGACAAGCAGGACCGACGAGCAGTACTTC. As protein: CASSLDHRLTSRTDEQYF.

V is TRBV29-1 and J is TRBJ2-2; D unclear. In germline, CDR1 is SQVTM, CDR2 ANQGSEA. V shed 5 bases and J shed 2 bases, with 3 bases lying between them. The length of the CDR3 is 11 residues. The CDR3 loop is CSVHNTGELFF. The CDR3 DNA reads as TGCAGCGTTCATAACACCGGGGAGCTGTTTTTT.

The chain recombines TRBV11-1 with TRBJ1-6; TRBD1 matches at 7 bases. Germline CDR1 SGHAT, CDR2 FQDESV (reference sequence). The CDR3 length is 15 residues. V shed 5 bases and J 8 bases; nucleotides not matched to a gene: 9. The CDR3 DNA follows: TGTGCCAGCAGCACTGACAGGGTATTCGATTCACCCCTCCACTTT. Protein product: CASSTDRVFDSPLHF.

The rearrangement uses TRBV7-9 and TRBJ1-2; D gene ambiguous. CDR1 is SEHNR, CDR2 FQNEAQ, per germline (reference sequence). V was shortened by 1 base and J by 7 bases, with 25 bases between the two germline ends. The CDR3 sequence is 18 residues long. The CDR3 nucleotides are TGTGCCAGCAGCTTAGGGGGAAGGTCCCATGTAAGAAGCAGTGGCTACACCTTC. Its translation: CASSLGGRSHVRSSGYTF.

This clonotype has a handful of counts. The V call is TRBV6-4, the J call TRBJ2-6; weak D call: TRBD2 (6 bases). The V and J ends lost 4 bases and 2 bases respectively, with 9 bases between them. Germline-derived CDR1 and CDR2 are MRHNA and SNTAGT. The CDR3 runs to 15 residues. The CDR3 DNA is TGTGCCAGCAGTGGCGGGGCAGCTGGGGCCAACGTCCTGACTTTC. This encodes CASSGGAAGANVLTF.

V is TRBV12-3 or TRBV12-4 and J is TRBJ2-5; 15 bases fit TRBD2. With V trimmed by 6 bases and J by 1 base, 6 bases remained unmatched. The CDR3 totals 17 residues. CDR3 sequence (DNA): TGTGCCAGCAGCGCCGGGACTAGCGGGGGGCCCCAAGAGACCCAGTACTTC. Its translation: CASSAGTSGGPQETQYF.

The J gene is TRBJ2-3, the V gene TRBV7-2; D is perhaps TRBD1 or TRBD2 (6 bases each). Trimming took off 7 bases at V and 2 bases at J, with 19 bases between the two ends. Germline V gene sequence: CDR1 SGHTA, CDR2 FQGNSA. The CDR3 loop spans 16 amino acids. CDR3: CASTSFRGPLTDTQYF. CDR3 nucleotide sequence: TGTGCCAGCACCTCATTTCGGGGGCCGCTCACAGATACGCAGTATTTT.

The V call is TRBV30, the J call TRBJ2-5, with no clear D. Trimming removed 1 base at V and 2 bases at J, with 8 bases between. Looked up from germline, CDR1 is GTSNPN and CDR2 is SVGIG (reference sequence). The CDR3 length is 13 residues. The chain's CDR3 is CAWSGISQETQYF. The CDR3 DNA reads TGTGCCTGGAGTGGAATCAGTCAAGAGACCCAGTACTTC.